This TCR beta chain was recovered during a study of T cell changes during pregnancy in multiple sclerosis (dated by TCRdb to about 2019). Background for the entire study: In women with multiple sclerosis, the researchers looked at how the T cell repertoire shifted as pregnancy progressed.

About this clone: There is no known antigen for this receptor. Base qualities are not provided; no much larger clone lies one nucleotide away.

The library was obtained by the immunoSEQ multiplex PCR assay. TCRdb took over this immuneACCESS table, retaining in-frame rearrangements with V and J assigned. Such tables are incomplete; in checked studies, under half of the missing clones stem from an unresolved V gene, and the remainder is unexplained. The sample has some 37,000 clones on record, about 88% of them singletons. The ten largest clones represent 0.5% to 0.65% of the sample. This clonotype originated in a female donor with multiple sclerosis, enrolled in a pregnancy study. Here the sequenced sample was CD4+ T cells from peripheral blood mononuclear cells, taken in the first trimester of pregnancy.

CDR3 sequence: CAWSVQGRGVEKLFF. The sequence in DNA is TGTGCCTGGAGTGTACAGGGGCGTGGGGTCGAAAAACTGTTTTTT. The sequence joins TRBV30 to TRBJ1-4; 7 middle bases align to TRBD1. V ends up 0 bases short and J 8 bases short, with an unmatched junction base count of 9. CDR1 and CDR2, per the germline V gene (reference sequence), are GTSNPN and SVGIG. The CDR3 runs 15 residues from the cysteine to the phenylalanine. This entry keeps only the CDR3 DNA: 45 bases, framed from base 1.